This T cell receptor (beta chain) is from a study of T cell changes during pregnancy in multiple sclerosis (dated by TCRdb to between 2018 and 2021). Describing the broader study: In women with multiple sclerosis, the researchers looked at how the T cell repertoire shifted as pregnancy progressed.

Library method: the immunoSEQ multiplex PCR assay. TCRdb carries this immuneACCESS record with in-frame sequences only. Its versions omit some clonotypes, under half of them owing to an unresolved V gene in the studies checked, with the rest unexplained. In all, the sample holds about 68,000 clones, and about 90% of those were seen once. The ten largest account for 1.3% of the sample. The CDR3 covers 16 residues, taking in both the cysteine and the phenylalanine. CDR3 DNA only is kept here, 48 bases in frame from base 1. V lost 3 bases and J lost 0 bases; the stretch between them is 12 bases long. The CDR1 and CDR2 encoded by the germline V gene (reference sequence) are LNHDA and SQIVND. On this clone: Its target antigen remains unknown. No base qualities exist here, and no much larger clone lies one base off it.

Material: peripheral blood, obtained in the second trimester of pregnancy. The TCR was taken from a female donor in good health, enrolled as a control in a pregnancy study. The chain links TRBV19 with TRBJ1-5; the D segment could be TRBD1, given 6 matching bases. The DNA is as follows: TGTGCCAGTAGTATTTGGGGACACCTTAGCAATCAGCCCCAGCATTTT. This sequence encodes CASSIWGHLSNQPQHF.